The 9 T cell receptor beta chains given below trace back to one sample, sequenced in a study of CD8+CD57+ T cells in acquired aplastic anemia. Patients sequenced had flow cytometry evidence of CD8+CD57+ cell expansion. Researchers used genomic DNA as the template to profile TCR beta VDJ and CDR3. Each CDR3 protein gets one entry after TCRdb re-called the reads with MiXCR. The data hold 270,000 or so distinct CDR3 sequences, with about 80% observed a single time. Specimen: sorted CD4+, CD8+, or CD8+CD57+ T cells (not recorded which) from PBMCs. The receptor source for this set is a human donor with aplastic anemia.

In its sample, this clonotype was seen once. This chain joins TRBV2 and TRBJ1-2; D gene ambiguous. CDR3 length: 13 residues. CDR1 and CDR2 (germline): SNHLY, FYNNEI. V was shortened by 4 bases and J by 2 bases, with 8 bases between the two germline ends. The CDR3: CASSGLPNYGYTF. The CDR3 DNA sequence: TGTGCCAGCAGTGGCCTGCCAAACTATGGCTACACCTTC.

The count of this clonotype is one. The conserved closing phenylalanine or tryptophan is absent in this CDR3, likely reflecting a read error. The DNA is omitted, as the CDR3 cannot be located on it reliably, and the CDR3 follows TCRdb's listing. This chain links TRBV2 with TRBJ2-6; the table's D call of TRBD1 was not tested on the DNA. CDR1 is SNHLY and CDR2 is FYNNEI in the germline V gene. With termini counted, the CDR3 has 16 amino acids. CDR3 amino acids: CASSDAGSHEQIFVTG.

For this clonotype: Sequence at one end of the junction differs from germline and may be a read error. The chain employs TRBV2 and TRBJ1-5, with D perhaps TRBD1 (5 bases). This CDR3 spans 14 amino acids. Germline lookup yields CDR1 SNHLY and CDR2 FYNNEI. For the CDR3, the DNA is TGCGCCTGCGGGGACGTCGGACCTGATATGCACCAGCATTTT. Its translation: CACGDVGPDMHQHF.

In nucleotides, the CDR3 is TGTGCCAGCAGCGTGGGGGGGGTCCGAAATCAGCCCCAGCATTTT. Translation gives CASSVGGVRNQPQHF. The chain combines TRBV5-5 with TRBJ1-5; perhaps TRBD1 as D (5 bases). In germline, CDR1 is SGHKS, CDR2 YYEKEE (reference sequence). CDR3 length: 15 amino acids. Trimming stripped 4 bases from V and 4 bases from J, with 15 bases between.

Comment on this clonotype: One end of the junction fails to match germline, which may point to a read error. The rearrangement uses TRBV7-2 and TRBJ1-5, with unresolved D. The CDR3 covers 14 residues. The germline V gene encodes CDR1 SGHTA and CDR2 FQGNSA. In DNA form, the CDR3 reads TGTGCCAGCAGCCGGACTAGCGTGGCCGGAGATACGCAGTTT. Amino acids: CASSRTSVAGDTQF.

As regards this clonotype: No conserved phenylalanine or tryptophan is present at the end of the CDR3, so a read error is the likely explanation. The limits of the CDR3 on the DNA are not certain, so only TCRdb's listed CDR3 is given. The chain uses TRBV7-3 and TRBJ2-3; the DNA was not compared with TRBD1, the D call given in the table. The CDR3 contains 13 residues when both ends are counted. Germline V gene sequence: CDR1 SGHTA, CDR2 FQGTGA. The CDR3 sequence: CASARQANAVEYC.

The genes are TRBV2 and TRBJ1-4; TRBD1 aligns across 7 bases. The V and J ends lost 5 bases and 5 bases, in that order; junction bases with no gene match: 5. The CDR3 is 14 amino acids. Germline V gives CDR1 SNHLY, CDR2 FYNNEI. Here the CDR3 reads CASSPGQLNEKLFF. CDR3 coding DNA: TGTGCCAGCAGTCCGGGACAGTTAAATGAAAAACTGTTTTTT.

The rearrangement uses TRBV9 and TRBJ2-3; 10 bases match TRBD1. The CDR3 sequence is 17 residues long. The V gene's germline CDR1 is SGDLS and CDR2 YYNGEE. V shed 1 base and J 4 bases; nucleotides not matched to a gene: 9. The DNA for the CDR3 is TGTGCCAGCAGCGTATATGGACAGGGGGGGGTCGCAGATACGCAGTATTTT. Protein product: CASSVYGQGGVADTQYF.

With respect to this clonotype: The junction shows a germline mismatch at one end, possibly a read error. This chain uses TRBV2 with TRBJ2-3; 7 positions match TRBD2. Germline V gene data show CDR1 as SNHLY and CDR2 as FYNNEI. The length of the CDR3 is 13 residues. CDR3 residues: CGSGEEGTDTQYF. CDR3 sequence (DNA): TGTGGCAGCGGGGAAGAGGGCACAGATACGCAGTATTTT.